This is a list of T cell receptor beta chains from one sample in a study of siplizumab effects on memory and regulatory T cells. The protocol was immunoSEQ multiplex PCR, while the TCRdb copy is restricted to in-frame clones and leaves out a portion. The table shows 90,000 to 150,000 clones, with about 93% occurring only once. The sequenced material came from non-Treg CD4+ T cells sorted from blood. These receptors were taken from a human donor in good health. Each CDR3 is given with its conserved first and last residue. A D gene is named only where the DNA matches it firmly. Part of the rows lack a size; the others show once, few, many or a class for expanded clones.

CDR3 DNA	CDR3 protein	D gene	J gene	clone size	CDR3 length	V gene
TGTGCCAGCAGTGATATAACGTGGACGGCGGGCTACGAGCAGTACTTC	CASSDITWTAGYEQYF	-	TRBJ2-7	-	16	TRBV2
TGTGCCAGCACTCCGGGACGCGGGACCGGGGAGCTGTTTTTT	CASTPGRGTGELFF	-	TRBJ2-2	-	14	TRBV28
TGTGCCAGCAGCTCATACGGAGAACCTGACGAGCAGTACTTC	CASSSYGEPDEQYF	-	TRBJ2-7	-	14	TRBV9
TGTGCCACCAGCAGAGATCGGTCCTACGAGCAGTACTTC	CATSRDRSYEQYF	-	TRBJ2-7	once	13	TRBV15
TGTGCTAGTGGTCTACAGAATCCGGGGAGCGCTGAAGCTTTCTTT	CASGLQNPGSAEAFF	-	TRBJ1-1	-	15	TRBV12-5
TGTGCCAGCAGTGAAGCGCTTGAGGGTGAGCAGTTCTTC	CASSEALEGEQFF	-	TRBJ2-1	-	13	TRBV2
TGCGCCAGTGGATTGGGGGCGCGTCAAGAGACCCAGTACTTC	CASGLGARQETQYF	-	TRBJ2-5	-	14	TRBV23-1
TGTGCCAGCAGCTCACTTGAGGTTGGCACCTACGAGCAGTACTTC	CASSSLEVGTYEQYF	-	TRBJ2-7	-	15	TRBV7-3
TGTGCCAGCAGTCGCGGGGGGTATACGCAGTATTTT	CASSRGGYTQYF	TRBD2	TRBJ2-3	-	12	TRBV28
TGTGCCAGCAGCTTGGGACATCCCCCGAGGACTGAAGCTTTCTTT	CASSLGHPPRTEAFF	-	TRBJ1-1	few	15	TRBV5-5
TGTGCCAGCAGTGAAGTTGCTCCCGGGGAGCTGTTTTTT	CASSEVAPGELFF	-	TRBJ2-2	-	13	TRBV2
TGTGCCAGCAGCTTAGGGAGACAGCCCCAGCATTTT	CASSLGRQPQHF	-	TRBJ1-5	-	12	TRBV7-2
TGCGCCAGCAGCTTAGCGGGCGGGACCATAGACAATGAGCAGTTCTTC	CASSLAGGTIDNEQFF	TRBD2	TRBJ2-1	-	16	TRBV7-6
TGTGCCAGCAGCTTGGGTGCAGAGACTGGAAACACCATATATTTT	CASSLGAETGNTIYF	-	TRBJ1-3	-	15	TRBV5-6
TGTGCCAGCAGCTCCGGACAGGGGGCCGTGAACACTGAAGCTTTCTTT	CASSSGQGAVNTEAFF	TRBD1	TRBJ1-1	-	16	TRBV7-3
TGTGCCAGCAACCACAGGAGCGGGGGGGAGACCCAGTACTTC	CASNHRSGGETQYF	TRBD2	TRBJ2-5	-	14	TRBV5-4
TGTGCCAGCAGCCGTCGCCCTCCTACTAGCGGGGAAACAGATACGCAGTATTTT	CASSRRPPTSGETDTQYF	TRBD2	TRBJ2-3	-	18	TRBV7-3
TGTGCCAGCAGCCATCCCCAGGGAGGTCAGCCCCAGCATTTT	CASSHPQGGQPQHF	-	TRBJ1-5	once	14	TRBV4-2
TGTGCCAGCAGCGTCCAACAGAGGGGCTACACCTTC	CASSVQQRGYTF	-	TRBJ1-2	-	12	TRBV7-2
TGTGCCAGCAGCATAGTAGGCAGGGCCCCTAACTATGGCTACACCTTC	CASSIVGRAPNYGYTF	-	TRBJ1-2	-	16	TRBV5-4
TGTGCCAGCAGCGGAGCGGACAATTCACCCCTCCACTTT	CASSGADNSPLHF	-	TRBJ1-6	-	13	TRBV27
TGCAGTGTTGATCAAGAGACCCAGTACTTC	CSVDQETQYF	-	TRBJ2-5	-	10	TRBV20-1
TGTGCCAGAACGGGTCAGCCCCAGCATTTT	CARTGQPQHF	-	TRBJ1-5	-	10	TRBV5-3
TGTGCCTGGACCCCAGGACAGGGGGCGAGTCAGCCCCAGCATTTT	CAWTPGQGASQPQHF	TRBD1	TRBJ1-5	-	15	TRBV30
TGTGCCAGCTCACCAGTATTAGCGGGGTTTGGAGAGACCCAGTACTTC	CASSPVLAGFGETQYF	TRBD2	TRBJ2-5	-	16	TRBV18
TGTGCCAGCAGCTTGGGGGATAGGGATGGCTACACCTTC	CASSLGDRDGYTF	-	TRBJ1-2	-	13	TRBV11-2
TGTGCCAGCAGCGTTACCGGGACTGGGATCAGGGTGGAAACTTACGAGCAGTACTTC	CASSVTGTGIRVETYEQYF	-	TRBJ2-7	-	19	TRBV11-2
TGTGCCAGCAGCTTTCCGGGCAGGATCGAAAACACCGGGGAGCTGTTTTTT	CASSFPGRIENTGELFF	-	TRBJ2-2	-	17	TRBV5-4
TGTGCCAGCAGCCCCGGGGGGACTGAAGCTTTCTTT	CASSPGGTEAFF	-	TRBJ1-1	-	12	TRBV5-6
TGTGCCAGCAGACAGGGCCCTCAGCCCCAGCATTTT	CASRQGPQPQHF	-	TRBJ1-5	-	12	TRBV2
TGTGCCAGCTCACCGGGACAGGATGGCTACACCTTC	CASSPGQDGYTF	TRBD1	TRBJ1-2	-	12	TRBV18
TGTGCCAGCAGCTTAAGAGGGGAGAACACCGGGGAGCTGTTTTTT	CASSLRGENTGELFF	-	TRBJ2-2	-	15	TRBV7-3
TGTGCCAGCAGCTCCGAGCGGGGAGCCCAGGGGACCCAGTACTTC	CASSSERGAQGTQYF	TRBD2	TRBJ2-5	-	15	TRBV7-2
TGCAGCGTTGAGGATCAGGGGCCTATAGGGAATTCACCCCTCCACTTT	CSVEDQGPIGNSPLHF	-	TRBJ1-6	-	16	TRBV29-1
TGCGCCAGCATTACCACCCGGGAAAACACTGAAGCTTTCTTT	CASITTRENTEAFF	-	TRBJ1-1	-	14	TRBV10-1